The table lists the clone carrying this T cell receptor (beta chain) with a few counts. How the authors handled the data: Amplification with reference gene primers provided the estimates of nucleated cell counts. Repertoires were generated with immunoSEQ multiplex PCR, while TCRdb's copy carries only in-frame clones and drops some. The V and J calls and clone size come from that table; D and trimming were worked out from the DNA. The table records about 240,000 clones, roughly 87% of them present only once. The CDR3 contains 13 residues. Between the trimmed V and J ends, which lost 0 bases and 8 bases, there was a span of 13 bases. Germline V gene lookup returns CDR1 GTSNPN and CDR2 SVGIG (reference sequence). This sample is drawn from a study of blood T cell repertoires in COVID-19. Study details: The analysed material was cDNA or gDNA that came from T cells, B-cell-depleted T cells, or PBMCs.

The genes are TRBV30 and TRBJ1-2; D is ambiguous. Material: peripheral blood. This clonotype was sampled from a woman younger than 45 with acute or convalescent COVID-19. CDR3 sequence (DNA): TGTGCCTGGAGTGTATCGAGGGCGGGGGGCTACACCTTC. Translation gives CAWSVSRAGGYTF.